The clone carrying this T cell receptor beta chain has more than one count but fewer than ten. The antigen is not known. The sample belongs to a study of neurological immune-mediated disorders. Regarding the study as a whole: The expanded clones of different subjects shared no CDR3 amino acid sequences (suggesting private repertoires in all groups).

The CDR3 extends over 15 amino acids. With 6 bases removed from V and 8 bases from J, the gap between germline ends came to 21 bases. TCRdb re-called the 5' RACE reads with MiXCR, one entry per CDR3 protein. The sample holds over 45,000 distinct CDR3 sequences, about 23% seen once. This sequence originates from a woman aged 70 to 79 in good health. The chain couples TRBV12-3 or TRBV12-4 to TRBJ2-3; D tentatively fits TRBD1 or TRBD2 (5 bases each). Sequenced input: PBMCs. The CDR3 DNA follows: TGTGCCAGCAGCGCGGCCCCCGAGGGACGGGGTACGCAGTATTTT. It translates to CASSAAPEGRGTQYF.